Listed below are T cell receptor beta chains from one sample, sequenced in a study of Ad26.COV2.S vaccination and SARS-CoV-2 variants. Some clones are missing from TCRdb's copy, which holds only in-frame ones; the method was immunoSEQ multiplex PCR. The sample holds some 400,000 clones, about 88% seen once. The starting material was peripheral blood, obtained in a trial of Ad26.COV2.S vaccine versus placebo. Every receptor here comes from a person between 18 and 59 years old who received the Ad26.COV2.S COVID-19 vaccine or a placebo. Both conserved end residues are part of each CDR3. The D gene is left open where the match is weak. Clone size is given for some rows only: seen once, a few or many times, or a class if the clone is expanded.

size,D,V,J,CDR3,DNA
NA,NA,TRBV7-2,TRBJ1-6,CASSPKGPSSPLHF,TGTGCCAGCAGCCCGAAGGGACCGAGTTCACCCCTCCACTTT
many,TRBD2,TRBV30,TRBJ2-7,CAWSVAGAYEQYF,TGTGCCTGGAGTGTAGCGGGGGCCTACGAGCAGTACTTC
NA,NA,TRBV12-5,TRBJ1-2,CASGRDRFYGYTF,TGTGCTAGTGGCCGCGACAGGTTCTATGGCTACACCTTC
NA,NA,TRBV5-4,TRBJ1-2,CASSLGTAYGYTF,TGTGCCAGCAGCTTGGGAACAGCCTATGGCTACACCTTC
NA,NA,TRBV11-2,TRBJ2-7,CASSPYVRATYEQYF,TGTGCCAGCAGCCCCTATGTACGGGCGACCTACGAGCAGTACTTC
once,NA,TRBV19,TRBJ1-5,CASSIKGSGNQPQHF,TGTGCCAGTAGTATAAAGGGGTCAGGGAATCAGCCCCAGCATTTT
once,NA,TRBV5-1,TRBJ1-3,CASSLEVSGGNTIYF,TGCGCCAGCAGCTTGGAGGTATCAGGTGGAAACACCATATATTTT
NA,TRBD1,TRBV2,TRBJ2-7,CASGGSTGAYEQYF,TGTGCCAGCGGGGGATCGACAGGGGCCTACGAGCAGTACTTC
NA,TRBD2,TRBV9,TRBJ2-1,CASSLGASGSRSYNEQFF,TGTGCCAGCAGCCTCGGGGCTAGCGGGAGTAGGTCCTACAATGAGCAGTTCTTC
NA,TRBD2,TRBV28,TRBJ2-3,CASQLAGTPDTQYF,TGTGCCAGCCAACTAGCGGGAACCCCAGATACGCAGTATTTT